A selection of T cell receptor beta chains follows, all from one sample in a study of blood T cells in healthy people across ages. Via MiXCR, TCRdb re-called the 5' RACE reads, giving one row per CDR3 protein. The sample lists a few hundred thousand distinct CDR3 sequences, roughly half occurring once. The sequencing input was blood. These receptors all come from a man aged 55 to 70 in good health. Each CDR3 is given with its conserved first and last residue. The D gene is left open where the match is weak. A row's size may be missing; if present it is once, few, many or a size class.

size	V	D	J	length	DNA	CDR3
once	TRBV5-4	.	TRBJ1-1	14	TGTGCCAGCAGCTCTGAGCGGTCCGGCGCTGAAGCTTTCTTT	CASSSERSGAEAFF
few	TRBV5-1	TRBD1	TRBJ2-1	18	TGCGCCAGCAGCTACCAAACAGGGGGCAGGATAAAAAACAATGAGCAGTTCTTC	CASSYQTGGRIKNNEQFF
.	TRBV25-1	TRBD1	TRBJ1-2	15	TGTGCCAGCAGTGAGGAGGGGGCTAGGTCTTATGGCTACACCTTT	CASSEEGARSYGYTF
.	TRBV6-2/TRBV6-3	TRBD1	TRBJ2-1	15	TGTGCCAGCAGACCCGGGACAGGGCTGTACAATGAGCAGTTCTTC	CASRPGTGLYNEQFF
.	TRBV20-1	.	TRBJ2-7	13	TGCAGTGCTGGACCAGGGTTTTCGTACGAGCAGTACTTC	CSAGPGFSYEQYF
.	TRBV3-1	TRBD1	TRBJ1-4	15	TGTGCCAGCAGGCCAGGGGGCGGCGTTAATGAAAAACTGTTTTTT	CASRPGGGVNEKLFF
once	TRBV20-1	.	TRBJ1-6	15	TGCAGTGCTAGCACACCAAACATCCCCGATTCACCCCTCCACTTT	CSASTPNIPDSPLHF
.	TRBV6-1	.	TRBJ2-7	17	TGTGCCAGCAGTGAAGGGAGCACCAGAGGGGGTTACAATGAGCAGTACTTC	CASSEGSTRGGYNEQYF
.	TRBV18	.	TRBJ1-2	13	TGTGCCAGCTCACCCAGGACAGAAGGTGGCTACACCTTC	CASSPRTEGGYTF
.	TRBV3-1	.	TRBJ2-7	15	TGTGCCAGCAGCCAAGATCTGACAGGAACCTACGAGCAGTACTTC	CASSQDLTGTYEQYF
.	TRBV29-1	.	TRBJ2-1	12	TGCAGCGTTGGCCTAGCTTTGAATGAGCAGTTCTTC	CSVGLALNEQFF
.	TRBV6-5	.	TRBJ2-7	13	TGTGCCAGCAGGGGAGAATTCTTACCACAGCAGTACTTC	CASRGEFLPQQYF
.	TRBV13	TRBD1	TRBJ1-1	14	TGTGCCAGCAGGGAGGGGGCCCGGGTGACTGAAGCTTTCTTT	CASREGARVTEAFF
.	TRBV4-3	TRBD2	TRBJ2-3	17	TGCGCCAGCAGCCAAGATCAGGCTAGCGGGTACACAGATACGCAGTATTTT	CASSQDQASGYTDTQYF
few	TRBV4-3	.	TRBJ2-7	17	TGCGCCAGCAGCCAAGATTGGGGGTCTTTAGGGAGAGATGAGCAGTACTTC	CASSQDWGSLGRDEQYF